This TCR beta chain was profiled in a study of control samples from healthy donors and cancer patients. The V gene lost 5 bases and the J gene lost 8 bases, with 20 bases spanning the gap. The germline CDR1 and CDR2 sequences are SEHNR and FQNEAQ (reference sequence). The CDR3 is 15 residues long. The data were produced by immunoSEQ multiplex PCR, yet TCRdb's version contains in-frame clones alone and is incomplete. The table shows some 87,000 clones, with more than 65% occurring only once. Specimen: PBMCs. This TCR came from a man between 60 and 75 years old with head and neck cancer. The chain has TRBV7-9 and TRBJ2-3; D is uncertain. The CDR3 is CASSLEPTGVATQYF. As DNA, the CDR3 is TGTGCCAGCAGCCTCGAGCCTACTGGCGTCGCTACGCAGTATTTT.